A single sample gave rise to the 4 T cell receptor beta chains below, sequenced in a study of cytomegalovirus exposure and HLA in healthy donors. Both 60 Vbeta primers and 13 Jbeta primers went into the PCR. TCRdb's table, derived via immunoSEQ multiplex PCR, lists solely in-frame clones and lacks some. The sample lists roughly 100,000 clones; roughly 83% were seen once. Sequencing was done on a sample of PBMCs. The source is a man aged 35 to 55 in good health and CMV-seronegative.

The chain is built from TRBV19 and TRBJ1-2; 8 positions match TRBD1. The CDR3 totals 14 residues. Germline V CDR1 and CDR2: LNHDA, SQIVND (reference sequence). The V gene end was trimmed by 3 bases and the J gene end by 7 bases; junction bases not matched to a gene: 7. The CDR3 is CASSIRAGGVGYTF. CDR3 DNA: TGTGCCAGTAGTATTCGTGCAGGGGGCGTTGGCTACACCTTC.

The chain employs TRBV7-2 and TRBJ1-1, with D maybe TRBD1 (6 bases). The CDR3 covers 17 residues. The germline CDR1 and CDR2 sequences are SGHTA and FQGNSA. V gave up 5 bases and J gave up 3 bases, with 22 bases separating them. Here the CDR3 reads CASSPDLDSMTDTEAFF. The DNA of the CDR3 is TGTGCCAGCAGCCCAGACCTGGACAGCATGACCGACACTGAAGCTTTCTTT.

The V gene is TRBV29-1, the J gene TRBJ1-1; D perhaps matches TRBD1 (5 bases). The length of the CDR3 is 13 residues. Germline V gene data show CDR1 as SQVTM and CDR2 as ANQGSEA. Trimming shortened V by 6 bases and J by 5 bases, and 16 bases separated the two germline ends. CDR3 DNA sequence: TGCAGCGTGATAGGGGCGGGGAAGACTGAAGCTTTCTTT. As protein: CSVIGAGKTEAFF.

The CDR3 DNA sequence: TGTGCCTACAACCAGGGTCACATGAACACTGAAGCTTTCTTT. Its translation: CAYNQGHMNTEAFF. The chain couples TRBV30 to TRBJ1-1, with a weak D call TRBD1 (5 bases). The CDR3 consists of 14 residues. Germline CDR1 reads GTSNPN; CDR2 reads SVGIG (reference sequence). The V and J ends lost 7 bases and 0 bases respectively, with 15 bases between them.